This T cell receptor (beta chain) derives from a study of TIL therapy for anti-PD-1-resistant metastatic lung cancer. Study-wide context: Most patients had lung adenocarcinoma. Whole-study results and caveats: The baseline peripheral repertoire was partially replaced by infused TIL clonotypes that later decayed.

CDR3 length: 15 residues. CDR1 and CDR2 from the germline V gene are MGHDK and SYGVNS. With 2 bases clipped from V and 3 bases from J, the junction kept 3 bases outside the gene matches. Details on this clone: Its antigen is undetermined.

The time point was: pre-treatment sample, taken before nivolumab and TIL therapy. Sequencing used immunoSEQ v3. Profiling relied on immunoSEQ multiplex PCR, and the TCRdb table lists in-frame clones only, not all of them. The table includes 54,000 or so clones, over 70% detected once. The genes are TRBV25-1 and TRBJ2-5; TRBD2 matches at 10 bases. The TCR originated in a person aged 25-80 years with non-small cell lung cancer. This material consisted of blood, taken at baseline. The CDR3, as DNA: TGTGCCAGCAGTGAAGGGCTAGCGGGAGAAGAGACCCAGTACTTC. This translates into CASSEGLAGEETQYF.